This T cell receptor (beta chain) was recovered during a study of blood T cell repertoires in COVID-19. Background on the study: Specimens from acute and convalescent COVID-19 originated in the United States, Italy and Spain. PBMCs, B-cell-depleted T cells, or T cells provided the cDNA or gDNA that made up the material.

The V gene's germline CDR1 is MNHEY and CDR2 SVGAGI. The CDR3 covers 14 residues. Deletions cut 8 bases from V and 2 bases from J, with 15 bases between. Per the study methods: Scientists estimated how many nucleated cells there were by amplifying reference gene primers. Some clones are missing from TCRdb's copy, which holds only in-frame ones; the method was immunoSEQ multiplex PCR. The DNA gave D and trimming, while V, J and clone size come from that table. The sample records around 450,000 clones, roughly 89% being singletons. This chain connects TRBV6-5 to TRBJ1-2; D gene unclear. The sample taken for sequencing was peripheral blood. The receptor's source is a woman aged 25 to 45 with acute or convalescent COVID-19. The CDR3 is CASRVAGRNYGYTF. The CDR3, as DNA: TGTGCCAGCCGGGTTGCGGGGAGAAACTATGGCTACACCTTC.